This TCR beta chain was documented in a study of T-cell memory formation after mild COVID-19. Study background: Most TCR clusters belonged to a single donor.

Ten or more counts support this clonotype. What it binds is not known. The V gene end was trimmed by 4 bases and the J gene end by 9 bases; junction bases not matched to a gene: 5. The CDR3 length is 14 residues. Study-level results: Among clones contracting day 15 to 85, CD4/CD8 was balanced, whereas later expanders leaned CD4+. CD8+ contracting clones occupied EMRA, while CD4+ ones occupied mainly CM and EM.

TCRdb re-analysed the 5' RACE reads in MiXCR, keeping a single row per CDR3 protein. The sample records approximately 150,000 distinct CDR3 sequences, roughly 6.2% being singletons. The sequencing input was PBMCs or a T cell subset sorted from them (not recorded which). The sequence came from an adult woman who had mild COVID-19 (a few samples of this study predate the infection). Cell type and time point are not known. V is TRBV12-3 or TRBV12-4 and J is TRBJ1-6, with TRBD1 identical over 8 bases. The CDR3: CASSYGQGASPLHF. The CDR3 DNA follows: TGTGCCAGCAGTTACGGACAGGGAGCTTCACCCCTCCACTTT.